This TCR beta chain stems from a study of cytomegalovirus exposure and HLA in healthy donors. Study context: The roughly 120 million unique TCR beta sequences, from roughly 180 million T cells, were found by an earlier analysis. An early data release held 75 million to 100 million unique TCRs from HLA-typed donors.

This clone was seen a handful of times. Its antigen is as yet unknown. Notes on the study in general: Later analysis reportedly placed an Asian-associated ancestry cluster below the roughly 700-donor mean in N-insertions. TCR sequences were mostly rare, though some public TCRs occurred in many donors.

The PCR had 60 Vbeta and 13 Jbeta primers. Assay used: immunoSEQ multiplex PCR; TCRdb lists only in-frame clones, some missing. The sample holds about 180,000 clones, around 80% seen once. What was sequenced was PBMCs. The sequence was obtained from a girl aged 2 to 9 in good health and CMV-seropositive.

CDR3 in DNA: TGTGCCAGCAGTGGGCTGGGGGGTTCAGCGGAAAAACTGTTTTTT. This gives the protein CASSGLGGSAEKLFF. V usage is TRBV2 and J usage is TRBJ1-4; perhaps TRBD1 as D (5 bases). Germline V gene data show CDR1 as SNHLY and CDR2 as FYNNEI. The CDR3 extends over 15 amino acids. Trimming pared 4 bases from V and 8 bases from J, leaving 17 bases between.